This T cell receptor beta chain was observed in a study of CD8 T cells in Susac syndrome. cDNA came from around 0.5 to 1 ug RNA primed by random hexamers. The CDR3 of TCR beta was amplified by immunoSEQ multiplex PCR across 54 Vbeta and 13 Jbeta. In TCRdb, the immunoSEQ multiplex PCR reads were re-called with MiXCR into one record per CDR3 protein. In the table there are approximately 190,000 distinct CDR3 sequences, roughly 92% of which are singletons. The CDR3 spans 14 residues. CDR1 and CDR2 (germline): SGHRS, YFSETQ. V lost 4 bases to trimming and J lost 4 bases; unmatched junction nucleotides: 3.

The sequenced material came from CD4+ T cells from PBMCs. This clonotype was sampled from a human donor in good health. This chain uses TRBV5-1 with TRBJ1-1; TRBD1 aligns across 11 bases. CDR3 DNA: TGCGCCAGCAGCACTGGACAGGGGGCCACTGAAGCTTTCTTT. As protein: CASSTGQGATEAFF.